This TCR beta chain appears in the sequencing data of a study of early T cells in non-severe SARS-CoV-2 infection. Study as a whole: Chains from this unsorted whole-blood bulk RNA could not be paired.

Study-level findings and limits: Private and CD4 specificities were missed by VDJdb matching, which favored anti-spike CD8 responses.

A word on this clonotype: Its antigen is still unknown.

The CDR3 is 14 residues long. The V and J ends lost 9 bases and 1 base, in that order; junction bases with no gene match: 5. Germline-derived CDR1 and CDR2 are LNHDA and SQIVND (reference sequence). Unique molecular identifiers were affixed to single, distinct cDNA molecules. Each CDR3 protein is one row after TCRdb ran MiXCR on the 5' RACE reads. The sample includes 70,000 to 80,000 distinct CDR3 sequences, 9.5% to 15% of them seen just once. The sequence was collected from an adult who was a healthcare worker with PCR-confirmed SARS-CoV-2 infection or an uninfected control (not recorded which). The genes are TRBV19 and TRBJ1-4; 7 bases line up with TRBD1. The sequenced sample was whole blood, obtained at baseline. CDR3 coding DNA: TGTGCCAGCACCTACAGGGGAACTAATGAAAAACTGTTTTTT. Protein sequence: CASTYRGTNEKLFF.